This T cell receptor beta chain was obtained from a study of shared clonotypes between healthy human individuals. Overall study findings and caveats: The sharing of 4.5% to 5.5% of naive CD4 clonotypes was seen across several donors. Investigators expected sequencing depth to affect clonotype sharing among donors.

This clone was observed many times. Its antigen is not known. The assay was run at deep level. TCRdb's table, derived via immunoSEQ multiplex PCR, lists solely in-frame clones and lacks some. The sample has more than 550,000 clones, 72% seen once. The study drew all its donors from Caucasian adults living in Nashville, Tennessee. Germline V lookup: CDR1 MGHRA, CDR2 YSYEKL. The length of the CDR3 is 14 residues. Trimming left V 5 bases short and J 2 bases short, with 10 bases between. This receptor was obtained from a woman aged 25 to 39 in good health. This chain connects TRBV4-1 to TRBJ1-5; no reliable D call. The specimen was memory CD4+ T cells sorted from blood. Subset here: CD45RA-negative fraction. CDR3 nucleotide sequence: TGCGCCAGCAGCGCGATGGGAGGCAATCAGCCCCAGCATTTT. Translation gives CASSAMGGNQPQHF.